This T cell receptor beta chain comes out of a study of graft-versus-host responses after intestinal transplantation (dated by TCRdb to the early 2020s). About the study as a whole: The transplants that recipients received were multivisceral, liver-intestinal, or isolated intestinal. Every recipient was given anti-thymocyte globulin induction, followed by around three years of maintenance tacrolimus and steroids. After intestinal transplantation, graft-versus-host and host-versus-graft alloreactive T cell clones were followed in the graft, circulation and bone marrow using bulk TCR-beta CDR3 sequencing. To identify alloreactive clones, pre-transplant mixed lymphocyte reaction products were sequenced and compared with unstimulated pre-transplant donor and recipient T cells. A cohort of about 25 intestinal transplant recipients, including one retransplant, was enrolled, and a few patients lacking pretransplant specimens were excluded. Donor T cell macrochimerism was defined as a peak of at least 4% donor T cells among recipient peripheral blood mononuclear cells. Instead of going to the commercial service, samples from a few later patients were sequenced in-house on an Illumina MiSeq and processed with MiXCR.

With respect to this clone: Which antigen it targets is not known. No clone much larger than this one lies a single base away; base qualities are absent.

The CDR3 holds 14 amino acids from the cysteine to the phenylalanine. The DNA shown is the 42-base CDR3, in frame from base 1. Trimming takes 3 bases from V and 10 bases from J, and the germline ends sit 15 bases apart. As encoded in the germline V gene, CDR1 is KGHSH while CDR2 is LQKENI. To isolate intraepithelial and lamina propria lymphocytes from graft specimens, dithiothreitol, EDTA incubations and collagenase D digestion were used. Bulk TCR-beta sequencing was performed on serial intestinal graft biopsy specimens collected as late as 600 days after transplant. General study outcomes and caveats: Conclusions were limited by the relatively low number and heterogeneity of intestinal transplant patients. In the allografts of patients with donor T cell macrochimerism, GvH to HvG T cell clonal ratios were high. Early after transplant, peak levels of circulating GvH clones were associated with declines in HvG clones. GvH clones were detected in recipient bone marrow, and some appeared earlier in ileal mucosa or blood, consistent with an intestinal mucosal origin.

The method was the immunoSEQ multiplex PCR assay. Adaptive Biotechnologies carried out high-throughput TCR-beta CDR3 sequencing of genomic DNA for most patients. On the authors' methods: TCR sequencing data for roughly 17 patients were retrieved from Adaptive's ImmunoSEQ software; three other patients were processed with MiXCR and VDJtools. CDR3 nucleotide sequences shared between donor and recipient were removed because the origin of such sequences could not be assigned. Alloreactive clones required at least 2-fold expansion over unstimulated cells and minimum CFSE-low frequency of 0.002% (template counts) or 0.001% (read counts). Mappable clones were those detected in sequenced pre-transplant spleen, lymph node, or MLR CFSE-low populations of the donor or recipient. The cumulative frequency of alloreactive clones was calculated as a percentage of all sequences, weighted by copy number. This immuneACCESS table, as held by TCRdb, lists in-frame sequences with V and J called but not all clones. Of the missing ones, under half trace to an unresolved V gene in checked studies; the others have no known cause. That table supplies the V and J calls and clone size; D and trimming were determined from the DNA. The sample data list about 14,000 clones, and around three fifths of these were observed just once. The ten biggest clones cover roughly 12% of the sample.

The sample here was ileum tissue, taken 524 days after transplant. The V and J segments used are TRBV18 and TRBJ1-4, with the D gene not confidently named. The receptor was derived from a human patient who received an intestinal transplant, so some T cells may come from the graft donor. The DNA sequence is as follows: TGTGCCAGCTCACCGGCTTCGGCGGCGGGAAAACTGTTTTTT. Protein translation: CASSPASAAGKLFF.